This TCR beta chain originates from a study of cytomegalovirus exposure and HLA in healthy donors. 13 Jbeta primers and 60 Vbeta primers were used for the PCR. Method: immunoSEQ multiplex PCR; TCRdb's copy keeps in-frame clones and lacks some. The sample includes 180,000 or so clones, over 65% of them seen just once. All donors participated as healthy donors of bone marrow. There are 17 residues in the CDR3. Looked up from germline, CDR1 is LGHNA and CDR2 is YNFKEQ. Trimming cost V 2 bases and J 7 bases; bases outside gene matches: 13. The rearrangement joins TRBV4-2 to TRBJ1-4; 7 nucleotides align to TRBD1. The TCR was taken from a man younger than 35 in good health and CMV-seronegative. Sample: PBMCs. CDR3: CASSQPDRALSLEKLFF. The CDR3 DNA reads TGTGCCAGCAGCCAACCCGACAGGGCGTTATCCCTTGAAAAACTGTTTTTT.